A selection of T cell receptor beta chains follows, all from one sample in a study of CD8 T cells in ankylosing spondylitis. TCRdb independently ran MiXCR on the 5' RACE reads; one entry per CDR3 protein. The sample holds a few hundred thousand distinct CDR3 sequences, 15% to 20% seen once. Sequencing input: blood, either unsorted or a sorted T cell fraction (not recorded which). The receptors stem from a male donor with ankylosing spondylitis. Both conserved end residues are part of each CDR3. D genes are given only for firm matches. Size values are once, few and many counts, or a class for expanded clones, and some rows have none.

clone size,J gene,D gene,V gene,CDR3 protein,CDR3 DNA
-,TRBJ2-2,TRBD1,TRBV3-1,CASSAPRDRGRMANTGELFF,TGTGCCAGCAGCGCACCTCGGGACAGGGGAAGGATGGCGAACACCGGGGAGCTGTTTTTT
few,TRBJ2-7,-,TRBV27,CASSVGVPRQYEQYF,TGTGCCAGCAGTGTTGGGGTCCCTCGCCAATACGAGCAGTACTTC
few,TRBJ1-1,TRBD1,TRBV5-6,CASSLGQGDAEAFF,TGTGCCAGCAGCTTGGGACAGGGGGACGCTGAAGCTTTCTTT
few,TRBJ2-7,-,TRBV27,CASSSGEGLRQYF,TGTGCCAGCAGTTCGGGAGAGGGATTGCGGCAGTACTTC
many,TRBJ1-1,-,TRBV6-5,CASSYAPTGEGTEAFF,TGTGCCAGCAGTTACGCACCGACGGGGGAGGGCACTGAAGCTTTCTTT
few,TRBJ2-5,-,TRBV5-1,CASSLDPEETQYF,TGCGCCAGCAGCTTGGACCCCGAAGAGACCCAGTACTTC
few,TRBJ2-2,TRBD2,TRBV5-1,CASSFEAGLRTGELFF,TGCGCCAGCAGCTTTGAAGCGGGACTACGCACCGGGGAGCTGTTTTTT
-,TRBJ1-1,-,TRBV4-2,CASSQGGLRAFF,TGTGCCAGCAGCCAAGGGGGCCTCAGGGCTTTCTTT
few,TRBJ1-4,TRBD1,TRBV2,CASSADRERGEKLFF,TGTGCCAGCAGCGCCGACAGGGAAAGAGGTGAAAAACTGTTTTTT
-,TRBJ2-3,TRBD2,TRBV6-2/TRBV6-3,CASSYSLAGGRDTQYF,TGTGCCAGCAGTTACTCTCTAGCGGGAGGAAGAGATACGCAGTATTTT
-,TRBJ2-3,TRBD2,TRBV6-1,CASSEAGGALDTQYF,TGTGCCAGCAGTGAGGCGGGGGGGGCCCTAGATACGCAGTATTTT
few,TRBJ1-5,TRBD1,TRBV20-1,CSARDRAYSNQPQHF,TGCAGTGCGAGGGACAGGGCTTATAGCAATCAGCCCCAGCATTTT
many,TRBJ1-1,-,TRBV4-1,CASSQTAQVEAEAFF,TGCGCCAGCAGCCAAACCGCACAGGTGGAGGCTGAAGCTTTCTTT
-,TRBJ2-5,-,TRBV5-6,CASSLTSAETQYF,TGTGCCAGCAGTCTCACTAGTGCGGAGACCCAGTACTTC
-,TRBJ2-2,-,TRBV7-6,CASSSTYTGELFF,TGTGCCAGCAGCTCAACCTACACCGGGGAGCTGTTTTTT
few,TRBJ2-7,TRBD2,TRBV27,CASSRGTSGTYEQYF,TGTGCCAGCAGCAGAGGGACTAGCGGCACCTACGAGCAGTACTTC
many,TRBJ1-6,-,TRBV5-1,CASSLLPQTAPYNSPLHF,TGCGCCAGCAGCCTTCTCCCCCAGACCGCTCCCTATAATTCACCCCTCCACTTT
few,TRBJ2-2,-,TRBV7-8,CASSLRPTDLANTGELFF,TGTGCCAGCAGCTTAAGGCCCACAGACCTTGCGAACACCGGGGAGCTGTTTTTT
-,TRBJ1-1,-,TRBV25-1,CASSDGITGSEAFF,TGTGCCAGCAGTGATGGTATCACCGGATCTGAAGCTTTCTTT
-,TRBJ2-2,-,TRBV9,CASSVGAGSNTGELFF,TGTGCCAGCAGCGTAGGAGCCGGGAGTAACACCGGGGAGCTGTTTTTT
-,TRBJ2-7,-,TRBV30,CAWSDLPDSYEQYF,TGTGCCTGGAGTGACCTTCCGGATTCCTACGAGCAGTACTTC
few,TRBJ1-1,TRBD1,TRBV7-3,CASSLTGGETEAFF,TGTGCCAGCAGCTTGACAGGGGGGGAGACTGAAGCTTTCTTT